Listed below are T cell receptor beta chains from one sample, sequenced in a study of blood T cell repertoires in COVID-19. This table comes from immunoSEQ multiplex PCR, and its TCRdb copy is limited to in-frame clones, with some not included. There are approximately 180,000 clones in the sample; more than 75% occur only once, and under 5% lies in the top ten. Source material: peripheral blood. These receptors all come from a human donor in a cohort sampled during active COVID-19. Each CDR3 is given with its conserved first and last residue. D genes are given only for firm matches. Part of the rows lack a size; the others show once, few, many or a class for expanded clones.

cdr3_nt	cdr3_aa	clone_size	v_call	j_call	d_call	cdr3_length
TGTGCCAGCAGCCAAGCAACACTATCGGGGGAGACCCAGTACTTC	CASSQATLSGETQYF	.	TRBV3-1/TRBV3-2	TRBJ2-5	.	15
TGTGCCAGCAGCTCCCCAGGATTGGCAGGGCGCAATGAGCAGTTCTTC	CASSSPGLAGRNEQFF	.	TRBV7-2	TRBJ2-1	.	16
TGTGCCACCAGCAGAGATTTTAGCGGCTACGAGCAGTACTTC	CATSRDFSGYEQYF	few	TRBV15	TRBJ2-7	.	14
TGTGCCAGCAGTTCCGGGACTAGCGGGAGTGGGGAGCAGTACTTC	CASSSGTSGSGEQYF	.	TRBV27	TRBJ2-7	TRBD2	15
TGTGCCCAGCGGCGGGAGCCTAGCACAGATACGCAGTATTTT	CAQRREPSTDTQYF	.	TRBV5-4	TRBJ2-3	TRBD2	14
TGTGCCAACTCATGGGAGGAAAGAATAGTTTACGAGCAGTACTTC	CANSWEERIVYEQYF	.	TRBV19	TRBJ2-7	.	15
TGTGCCAGTAGTGATCGGTCCGGGACAGGGGCTGAAGCTTTCTTT	CASSDRSGTGAEAFF	once	TRBV19	TRBJ1-1	TRBD1	15
TGTGCCAGCAGCTTAGACCCAGAGGGGGTGAAAGGCTACACCTTC	CASSLDPEGVKGYTF	.	TRBV7-2	TRBJ1-2	.	15
TGTGCCAGCAGCTCCGGGACTAGCGGGGGGGCCAGTGAGCAGTTCTTC	CASSSGTSGGASEQFF	.	TRBV5-4	TRBJ2-1	TRBD2	16
TGTGCCAGCAGCTTGTCCGGGACAATAGTACTAACTGGAAACACCATATATTTT	CASSLSGTIVLTGNTIYF	.	TRBV5-8	TRBJ1-3	.	18
TGTGCCAGCAGCCAAGATGGAGGTTGGGGCTACACCTTC	CASSQDGGWGYTF	.	TRBV3-1/TRBV3-2	TRBJ1-2	.	13